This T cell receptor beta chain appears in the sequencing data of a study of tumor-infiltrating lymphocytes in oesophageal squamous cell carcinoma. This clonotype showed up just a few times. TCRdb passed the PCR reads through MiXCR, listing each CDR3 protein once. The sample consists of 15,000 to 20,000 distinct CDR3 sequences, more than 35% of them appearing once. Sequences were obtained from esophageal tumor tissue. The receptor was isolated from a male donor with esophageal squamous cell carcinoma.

For the CDR3, the DNA is TGTGCCAGCACGTCCTCCGGGACTCCTAACTCCTACGAGCAGTACTTC. Protein sequence: CASTSSGTPNSYEQYF. The chain uses TRBV28 and TRBJ2-7; weak D call: TRBD2 (6 bases). The CDR3 runs 16 residues. V gave up 7 bases and J gave up 0 bases, with 19 bases separating them. The germline CDR1 and CDR2 sequences are MDHEN and SYDVKM.